Listed below are T cell receptor beta chains from one sample, sequenced in a study of blood T cell repertoires in COVID-19. Generated by immunoSEQ multiplex PCR, the TCRdb table keeps only in-frame clones and is missing some. This repertoire shows over 90,000 clones, 90% found once; its top ten account for 5.1%. Sequenced material: peripheral blood. All receptors derive from a man in his fifties with acute or convalescent COVID-19. CDR3s include the opening cysteine and the closing phenylalanine or tryptophan. A D gene is named only where the DNA matches it firmly. Not all rows give a size; the values are once, few, many and, for expanded clones, a class.

>TRBD2|TRBV7-2|-|TRBJ2-1
TGTGCCAGCAGCTTAGCCAGGAGCGGGAGTCGGACCTACAATGAGCAGTTCTTC
CASSLARSGSRTYNEQFF
>-|TRBV6-5|-|TRBJ2-2
TGTGCCAGCAGTTACCGCGTCCCCGGGGAGCTGTTTTTT
CASSYRVPGELFF
>TRBD1|TRBV3-1/TRBV3-2|few|TRBJ1-2
TGTGCCAGCAGCCAGACAGTCGGGCAGGGGGGTGGCTACACCTTC
CASSQTVGQGGGYTF
>TRBD1|TRBV14|-|TRBJ1-1
TGTGCCAGCAGCCGAAGGACAGGGATTGTTGCTGAAGCTTTCTTT
CASSRRTGIVAEAFF
>-|TRBV11-3|-|TRBJ2-1
TGTGCCAGCAGCTTAGGGACCCAAGGCGGGGGCAGTTACAATGAGCAGTTCTTC
CASSLGTQGGGSYNEQFF
>TRBD1|TRBV3-1/TRBV3-2|once|TRBJ1-2
TGTGCCAGCAGCCAGAATTACCAGGGGGCGAACTATGGCTACACCTTC
CASSQNYQGANYGYTF
>-|TRBV19|-|TRBJ2-1
TGTGCCAGTAGCGCGGGACTCGCACCCTACAATGAGCAGTTCTTC
CASSAGLAPYNEQFF
>TRBD1|TRBV29-1|-|TRBJ1-6
TGCAGCGCCACGACCGGGACAGGGAAATCACCCCTCCACTTT
CSATTGTGKSPLHF
>TRBD2|TRBV6-6|once|TRBJ2-3
TGTGCCAGCAGCCGAGGGGTCGGACTAGCGGGACTCACAGATACGCAGTATTTT
CASSRGVGLAGLTDTQYF
>TRBD2|TRBV7-9|-|TRBJ2-3
TGTGCCAGCAGCCAGAGCGGGAGGGAGGGAGATACGCAGTATTTT
CASSQSGREGDTQYF
>TRBD2|TRBV4-2|-|TRBJ2-6
TGTGCCAGCAGCCAAGATATAAGCGGGACCCTCTCTGGGGCCAACGTCCTGACTTTC
CASSQDISGTLSGANVLTF
>-|TRBV18|-|TRBJ1-4
TGTGCCAGCTCACCGTCGGTAGCAACTAATGAAAAACTGTTTTTT
CASSPSVATNEKLFF
>TRBD2|TRBV27|-|TRBJ2-7
TGTGCCAGCAGTTTGGTGGGGCGTAAAGGGACTAGCGGGAGAAGTAGGCACGAGCAGTACTTC
CASSLVGRKGTSGRSRHEQYF
>TRBD1|TRBV19|once|TRBJ1-2
TGTGCCAGTAGTATCCGACAGGGGAATGGCTACACCTTC
CASSIRQGNGYTF
>-|TRBV30|-|TRBJ2-2
TGTGCCTGGAGTGTACCCCCTCTTGGGGGCACCACCGGGGAGCTGTTTTTT
CAWSVPPLGGTTGELFF
>TRBD2|TRBV10-1|-|TRBJ2-1
TGCGCCAGCAGGAACCGGGGGGAGAGTGAGCAGTTCTTC
CASRNRGESEQFF
>-|TRBV21-1|few|TRBJ1-5
TGTGCCAGCAGCAAGGCCCTTGGCAATCAGCCCCAGCATTTT
CASSKALGNQPQHF
>TRBD1|TRBV4-1|-|TRBJ1-2
TGCGCCAGCAGCGACAGGGGGAACTATGGCTACACCTTC
CASSDRGNYGYTF
>-|TRBV7-9|-|TRBJ1-1
TGTGCCAGCAGCTTACGGCCCGGGAGGGGGAACACTGAAGCTTTCTTT
CASSLRPGRGNTEAFF
>TRBD2|TRBV4-1|-|TRBJ2-1
TGCGCCAGCAGCCTTATAGCGGGAGGGCATAATGAGCAGTTCTTC
CASSLIAGGHNEQFF
>-|TRBV2|-|TRBJ1-2
TGTGCCAGCGGACCCCAGGGGAACTATGGCTACACCTTC
CASGPQGNYGYTF
>TRBD1|TRBV6-2/TRBV6-3|-|TRBJ2-1
TGTGCCAGCAGTAGACCAGGGGGCTCCTACAATGAGCAGTTCTTC
CASSRPGGSYNEQFF
>-|TRBV6-4|once|TRBJ2-7
TGTGCCAGCAGTGACCCCTTTAGTTTGCGTGAGCAGTACTTC
CASSDPFSLREQYF
>TRBD2|TRBV3-1/TRBV3-2|-|TRBJ2-1
TGTGCCAGCAGCCGCCGGCCTAGCGGGACAGATAACAATGAGCAGTTCTTC
CASSRRPSGTDNNEQFF
>TRBD1|TRBV2|-|TRBJ2-2
TGTGCCAGCAAGGTCGACAGGGGCACCGGGGAGCTGTTTTTT
CASKVDRGTGELFF
>-|TRBV5-6|-|TRBJ2-4
TGTGCCAGCAGCCGCGTCCAGGGCGACAAAAACATTCAGTACTTC
CASSRVQGDKNIQYF